This T cell receptor beta chain emerged from a study of cytomegalovirus exposure and HLA in healthy donors. Findings and caveats of the study: Fewer N-insertions than the roughly 650-donor mean were reportedly shown by an Asian-associated ancestry cluster in a later analysis. Many donors shared some public TCRs, even though most TCR sequences were rare. The likely explanation for a cluster of highly shared sequence variants was sequencing artifact.

Germline CDR1 is SGHAT and CDR2 is FQNNGV. With 4 bases removed from V and 3 bases from J, the gap between germline ends came to 14 bases. This CDR3 spans 15 amino acids. Remarks on this clone: The target antigen is unknown.

The primer mix had 60 Vbeta and 13 Jbeta primers. TCRdb's table, derived via immunoSEQ multiplex PCR, lists solely in-frame clones and lacks some. Among 220,000 or so clones listed, around four fifths were seen once. This clonotype was obtained from a woman between 40 and 50 years old in good health and CMV-seronegative. This chain joins TRBV11-2 and TRBJ2-3, with D uncertain. The sequencing input was PBMCs. The CDR3 nucleotides read TGTGCCAGCAGCTCGCGAGCGACCGGGACAGATACGCAGTATTTT. It is translated as CASSSRATGTDTQYF.